Below are 12 T cell receptor beta chains sequenced from a single sample in a study of blood T cell repertoires in COVID-19. Measured with immunoSEQ multiplex PCR; TCRdb has only the in-frame clones, and not every one. This sample yields about 47,000 clones, of which approximately 88% are seen a single time; about 2.9% belongs to the top ten. What was sequenced was peripheral blood. The receptors originated from a man aged 50 or older with active COVID-19.

CDR3 amino acids: CANLGGVNYGYTF. CDR3 nucleotides: TGTGCCAACTTAGGGGGAGTTAACTATGGCTACACCTTC. The chain employs TRBV2 and TRBJ1-2; a possible D gene is TRBD1 (6 bases). From germline, CDR1 is SNHLY and CDR2 FYNNEI. The CDR3 extends over 13 amino acids. Trimming shortened V by 10 bases and J by 1 base, and 13 bases separated the two germline ends.

The V gene is TRBV6-5, the J gene TRBJ1-5, with 9 bases fitting TRBD1. V trimming: 6 bases; J trimming: 4 bases; junction bases outside the gene matches: 4. Per the germline V gene, CDR1 is MNHEY and CDR2 is SVGAGI. The length of the CDR3 is 14 residues. As DNA, the CDR3 is TGTGCCAGCAGGGGGACAGGGAGAAATCAGCCCCAGCATTTT. Translated, it gives CASRGTGRNQPQHF.

The chain is built from TRBV6-2 or TRBV6-3 and TRBJ2-5, with 11 bases identical to TRBD2. There are 14 residues in the CDR3. Germline V lookup: CDR1 MNHEY, CDR2 SVGEGT. V lost 5 bases to trimming and J lost 5 bases; unmatched junction nucleotides: 4. CDR3 amino acids: CASSQTSGSETQYF. The CDR3 DNA is TGTGCCAGCAGTCAAACTAGCGGGAGTGAGACCCAGTACTTC.

This chain links TRBV19 with TRBJ2-7; the match to TRBD1 covers 8 bases. This CDR3 region has 15 residues. Per germline, CDR1 LNHDA and CDR2 SQIVND (reference sequence). V lost 10 bases, J lost 4 bases, and 15 bases stayed unmatched. CDR3 DNA sequence: TGTGCCACCGGAGTTGCAGGACAGGGAATATACGAGCAGTACTTC. Amino acids: CATGVAGQGIYEQYF.

J is TRBJ1-2 and V is TRBV3-1 (or the pseudogene TRBV3-2), with D perhaps TRBD1 (6 bases). Trimming removed 3 bases at V and 0 bases at J, with 17 bases between. The germline V gene encodes CDR1 LGHDT and CDR2 YNNKEL (reference sequence). The CDR3 loop spans 17 amino acids. The CDR3 spells CASSQGSGTRTNYGYTF. CDR3 bases: TGTGCCAGCAGCCAGGGCTCCGGGACACGCACTAACTATGGCTACACCTTC.

The genes are TRBV12-3 or TRBV12-4 and TRBJ2-5; the D gene is possibly TRBD2 (6 bases). V lost 6 bases to trimming and J lost 5 bases, with 10 bases between them. This CDR3 contains 12 residues. The CDR3 sequence is CASRGGVETQYF. For the CDR3, the DNA is TGTGCCAGCAGAGGAGGGGTGGAGACCCAGTACTTC.

The chain recombines TRBV9 with TRBJ1-6; 10 bases agree with TRBD1. After removal of 4 bases from V and 9 bases from J, the junction contained 10 bases not matched to a gene. CDR3 length: 16 residues. The V gene's germline CDR1 is SGDLS and CDR2 YYNGEE. The CDR3 protein is CASSPPGQGRGSPLHF. CDR3 DNA: TGTGCCAGCAGCCCACCGGGACAGGGGAGAGGTTCACCCCTCCACTTT.

The V gene is TRBV9, the J gene TRBJ2-5; 8 nucleotides align to TRBD2. CDR3 length: 15 residues. The germline V gene encodes CDR1 SGDLS and CDR2 YYNGEE. V was clipped by 4 bases and J by 4 bases; unmatched bases: 9. The CDR3 loop reads CASSTGTSGGETQYF. CDR3 nucleotide sequence: TGTGCCAGCAGCACAGGGACCAGCGGGGGAGAGACCCAGTACTTC.

This chain uses TRBV13 with TRBJ1-6; 8 bases fit TRBD1. The trim removed 7 bases at V and 7 bases at J, leaving 18 bases unmatched. Germline V gives CDR1 PRHDT, CDR2 FYEKMQ (reference sequence). CDR3 length equals 18 residues. CDR3 bases: TGTGCCAGCATCCAACCGAAAGACAGGGGCGGAAAAAATTCACCCCTCCACTTT. The encoded protein is CASIQPKDRGGKNSPLHF.

The gene calls are TRBV19 and TRBJ1-1, with D possibly TRBD1 on 5 matching bases. Trimming cost V 7 bases and J 5 bases, with 17 bases left between them. The CDR3 runs to 14 residues. Germline values: CDR1 LNHDA, CDR2 SQIVND (reference sequence). The CDR3 loop is CASTKLDIRTEAFF. The CDR3, as DNA: TGTGCCAGTACCAAACTGGACATCAGAACTGAAGCTTTCTTT. The variable domain in full, completed from reference TRBV19 and TRBJ1-1, reads DGGITQSPKYLFRKEGQNVTLSCEQNLNHDAMYWYRQDPGQGLRLIYYSQIVNDFQKGDIAEGYSVSREKKESFPLTVTSAQKNPTAFYLCASTKLDIRTEAFFGQGTRLTVV.

V and J are TRBV7-9 and TRBJ1-5; 7 positions agree with TRBD1. From germline, CDR1 is SEHNR and CDR2 FQNEAQ (reference sequence). The CDR3 has 17 amino acids. V gave up 1 base and J gave up 0 bases; unmatched junction bases: 6. The CDR3 loop reads CASSLGQGLNSNQPQHF. CDR3 nucleotide sequence: TGTGCCAGCAGCTTAGGACAGGGACTCAATAGCAATCAGCCCCAGCATTTT.

The rearrangement links TRBV5-1 to TRBJ2-2; the D gene is possibly TRBD1 (8 bases). V lost 10 bases and J 6 bases, leaving 16 bases between the germline ends. This CDR3 is built from 13 residues. Germline V lookup: CDR1 SGHRS, CDR2 YFSETQ. DNA for the CDR3: TGCGCCGCCCGAACAGGGGGGGCCGGGGAGCTGTTTTTT. This sequence encodes CAARTGGAGELFF.